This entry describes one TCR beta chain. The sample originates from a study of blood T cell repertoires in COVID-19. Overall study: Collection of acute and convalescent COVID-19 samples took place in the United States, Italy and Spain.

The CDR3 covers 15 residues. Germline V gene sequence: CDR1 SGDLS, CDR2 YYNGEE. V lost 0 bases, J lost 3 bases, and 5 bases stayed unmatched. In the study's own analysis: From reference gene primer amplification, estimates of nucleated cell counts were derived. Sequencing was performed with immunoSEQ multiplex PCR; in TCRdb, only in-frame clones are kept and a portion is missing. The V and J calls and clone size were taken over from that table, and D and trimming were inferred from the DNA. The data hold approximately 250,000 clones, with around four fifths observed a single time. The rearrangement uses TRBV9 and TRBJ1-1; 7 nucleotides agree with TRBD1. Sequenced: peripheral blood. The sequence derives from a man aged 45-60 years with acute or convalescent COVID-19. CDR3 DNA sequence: TGTGCCAGCAGCGTAGACGACAGGGTGTACACTGAAGCTTTCTTT. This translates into CASSVDDRVYTEAFF.